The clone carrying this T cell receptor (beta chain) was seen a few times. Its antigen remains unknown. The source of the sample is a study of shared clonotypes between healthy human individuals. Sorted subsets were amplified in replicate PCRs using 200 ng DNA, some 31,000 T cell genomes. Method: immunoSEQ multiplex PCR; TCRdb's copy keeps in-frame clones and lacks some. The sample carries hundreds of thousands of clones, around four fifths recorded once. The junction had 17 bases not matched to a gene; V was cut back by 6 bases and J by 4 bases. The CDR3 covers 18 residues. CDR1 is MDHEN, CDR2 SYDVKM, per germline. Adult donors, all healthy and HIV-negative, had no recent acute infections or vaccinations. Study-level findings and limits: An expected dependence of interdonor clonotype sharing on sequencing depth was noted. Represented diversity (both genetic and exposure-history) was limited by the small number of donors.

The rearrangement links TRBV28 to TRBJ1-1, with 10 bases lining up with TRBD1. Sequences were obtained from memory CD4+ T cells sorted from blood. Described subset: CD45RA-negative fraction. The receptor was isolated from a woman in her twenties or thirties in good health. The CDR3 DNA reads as TGTGCCAGCAGCCCCACCCTTGGACAGGGGGGGCGTGGCACTGAAGCTTTCTTT. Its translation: CASSPTLGQGGRGTEAFF.